This TCR beta chain was identified in a study of beta chain features in type 1 diabetes. Investigators reverse transcribed all isolated RNA, so they sequenced expressed TCRB transcripts. Mean read depth for naive, central memory and regulatory T cell samples was 3 million to 4.5 million reads. Some clones are missing from TCRdb's copy, which holds only in-frame ones; the method was immunoSEQ multiplex PCR. The sample includes about 360,000 clones, around an eighth of them seen just once. On this clone: The target antigen is unknown.

Study outcomes and limitations: Comparison showed that naive, central memory and Treg TCRB repertoires appeared more similar among patients than among healthy donors. Shortening of TCRB CDR3s, moderate but significant, appeared in all four CD4+ subsets of Type 1 diabetes patients. Researchers cautioned that cDNA sequencing could over-represent cells with high TCR expression.

The CDR3 covers 15 residues. Looked up from germline, CDR1 is MDHEN and CDR2 is SYDVKM. With 5 bases clipped from V and 4 bases from J, the junction kept 8 bases outside the gene matches. This TCR came from a man aged 18 to 30 in good health. The chain is built from TRBV28 and TRBJ2-3; TRBD1 agrees at 8 bases. Sample: naive CD4+ T cells from blood. CDR3 sequence reads: CASSEDRAMPDTQYF. CDR3 coding DNA: TGTGCCAGCAGTGAGGACAGGGCCATGCCAGATACGCAGTATTTT.